This TCR beta chain was sequenced for a study of blood T cell repertoires in COVID-19. The V end was cut by 3 bases, the J end by 3 bases, with 7 bases between. Per the germline V gene, CDR1 is SGHTA and CDR2 is FQGTGA. The CDR3 runs to 13 residues. Before being deemed recovered, Cohort 3 donors had two negative PCRs, clearance, or symptom resolution. Measured with immunoSEQ multiplex PCR; TCRdb has only the in-frame clones, and not every one. Found here are over 150,000 clones, approximately 89% of them singletons; the top ten hold roughly 6%. Material for sequencing was PBMCs or T cells enriched from blood (not recorded which). The chain couples TRBV7-3 to TRBJ2-3; no clear D. This receptor was obtained from a man aged 40-49 years who had recovered from COVID-19. The chain's CDR3 is CASSFAITDTQYF. The CDR3 DNA sequence: TGTGCCAGCAGCTTCGCGATAACAGATACGCAGTATTTT.